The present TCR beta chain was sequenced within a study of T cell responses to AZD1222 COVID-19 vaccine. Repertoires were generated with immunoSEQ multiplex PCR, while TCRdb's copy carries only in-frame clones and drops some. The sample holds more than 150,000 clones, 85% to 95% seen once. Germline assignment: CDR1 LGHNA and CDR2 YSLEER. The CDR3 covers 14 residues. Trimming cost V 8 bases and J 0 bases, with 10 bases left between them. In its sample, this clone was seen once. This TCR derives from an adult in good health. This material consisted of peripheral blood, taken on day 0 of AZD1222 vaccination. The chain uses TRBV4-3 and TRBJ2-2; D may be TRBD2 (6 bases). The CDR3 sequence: CASARGTNTGELFF. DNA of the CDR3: TGCGCCAGCGCGCGGGGCACGAACACCGGGGAGCTGTTTTTT.